The entry below gives a single T cell receptor beta chain sequence along with its context. The source of the sample is a study of shared clonotypes between healthy human individuals. Selected positively for CCR7 and CD45RO-negative, naive CD8 cells excluded terminally differentiated effector memory CD45RA+ cells. The table came from immunoSEQ multiplex PCR; TCRdb's copy has only in-frame clones and leaves some out. The top ten clones hold more than 1.5% of a sample with around 1,900,000 clones, 90% to 95% of them seen once. V dropped 5 bases and J dropped 0; count of bases not matched to a gene: 3. CDR3 size: 14 residues. Germline V gene data show CDR1 as SGHAT and CDR2 as FQNNGV.

J is TRBJ2-7 and V is TRBV11-2; 8 nucleotides agree with TRBD1. The sequence came from a man between 18 and 29 years old in good health. Some clones in this sample may be carry-over from other donors' samples. Source material: naive CD8+ T cells from PBMCs. CDR3 loop: CASSRDRSSYEQYF. CDR3 DNA: TGTGCCAGCAGCCGGGACAGGAGCTCCTACGAGCAGTACTTC.